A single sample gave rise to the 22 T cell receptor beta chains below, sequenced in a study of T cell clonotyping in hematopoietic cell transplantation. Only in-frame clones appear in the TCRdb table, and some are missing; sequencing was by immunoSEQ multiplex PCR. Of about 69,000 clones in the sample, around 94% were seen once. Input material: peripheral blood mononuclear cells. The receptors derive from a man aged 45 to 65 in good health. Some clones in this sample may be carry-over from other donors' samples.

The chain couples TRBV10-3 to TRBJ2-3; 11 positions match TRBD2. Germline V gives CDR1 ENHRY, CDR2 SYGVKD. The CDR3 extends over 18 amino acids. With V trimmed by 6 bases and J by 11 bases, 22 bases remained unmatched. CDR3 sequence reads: CAIRVTLAGGPGLGVQYF. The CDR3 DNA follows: TGTGCCATCAGGGTAACTTTAGCGGGAGGGCCAGGCCTAGGTGTGCAGTATTTT.

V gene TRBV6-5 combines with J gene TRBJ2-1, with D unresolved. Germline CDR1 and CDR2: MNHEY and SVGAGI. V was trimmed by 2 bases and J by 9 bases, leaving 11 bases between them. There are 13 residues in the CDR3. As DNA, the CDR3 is TGTGCCAGCAGTTACAGTTTTTTCCCTGAGCAGTTCTTC. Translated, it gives CASSYSFFPEQFF.

The CDR3 sequence: CASTLSSSTDTQYF. As DNA, the CDR3 is TGCGCCAGCACCCTATCTTCTAGCACAGATACGCAGTATTTT. The chain recombines TRBV5-1 with TRBJ2-3; D unclear. The V end was cut by 6 bases, the J end by 0 bases, with 11 bases between. Germline CDR1 is SGHRS and CDR2 is YFSETQ. This CDR3 spans 14 amino acids.

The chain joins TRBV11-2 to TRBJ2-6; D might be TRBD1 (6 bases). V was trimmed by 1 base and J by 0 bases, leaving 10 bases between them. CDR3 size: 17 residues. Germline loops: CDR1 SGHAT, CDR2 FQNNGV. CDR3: CASSLGLRGSGANVLTF. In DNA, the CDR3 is TGTGCCAGCAGCTTAGGCCTCAGGGGCTCTGGGGCCAACGTCCTGACTTTC.

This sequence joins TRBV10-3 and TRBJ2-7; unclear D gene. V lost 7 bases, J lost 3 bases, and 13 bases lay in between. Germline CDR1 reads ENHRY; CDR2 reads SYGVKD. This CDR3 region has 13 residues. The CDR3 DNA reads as TGTGCCATCATTAAGGCATCGGGCTACGAGCAGTACTTC. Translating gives CAIIKASGYEQYF.

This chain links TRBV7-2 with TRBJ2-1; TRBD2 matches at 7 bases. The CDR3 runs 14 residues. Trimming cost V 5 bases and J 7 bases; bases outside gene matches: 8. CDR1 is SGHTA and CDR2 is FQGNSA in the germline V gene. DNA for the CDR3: TGTGCCAGCAGCCGGGGAGGGCCGAAGAATGAGCAGTTCTTC. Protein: CASSRGGPKNEQFF.

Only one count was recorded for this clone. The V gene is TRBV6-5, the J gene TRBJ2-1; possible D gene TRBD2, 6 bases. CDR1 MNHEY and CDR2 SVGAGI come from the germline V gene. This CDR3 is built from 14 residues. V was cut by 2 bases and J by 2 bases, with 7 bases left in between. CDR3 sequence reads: CASSYGGTYNEQFF. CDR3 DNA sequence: TGTGCCAGCAGTTACGGGGGGACCTACAATGAGCAGTTCTTC.

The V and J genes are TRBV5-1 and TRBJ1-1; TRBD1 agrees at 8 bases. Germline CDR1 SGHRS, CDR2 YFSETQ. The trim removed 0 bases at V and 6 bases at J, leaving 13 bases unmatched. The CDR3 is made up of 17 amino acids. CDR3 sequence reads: CASSLGSFGQGSSEAFF. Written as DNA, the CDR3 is TGCGCCAGCAGCTTGGGGAGTTTTGGACAGGGTTCGTCTGAAGCTTTCTTT.

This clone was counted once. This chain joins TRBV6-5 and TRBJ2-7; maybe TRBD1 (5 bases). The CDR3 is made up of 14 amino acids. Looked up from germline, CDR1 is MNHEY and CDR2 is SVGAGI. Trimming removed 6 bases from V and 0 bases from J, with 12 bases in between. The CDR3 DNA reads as TGTGCCAGCAGACGTGGACATATCTCCTACGAGCAGTACTTC. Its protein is CASRRGHISYEQYF.

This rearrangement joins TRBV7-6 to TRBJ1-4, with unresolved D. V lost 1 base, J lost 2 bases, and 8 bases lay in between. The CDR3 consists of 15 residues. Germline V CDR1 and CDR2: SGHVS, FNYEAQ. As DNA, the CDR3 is TGTGCCAGCAGCTTAGGTCGGCCTACTAATGAAAAACTGTTTTTT. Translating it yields CASSLGRPTNEKLFF. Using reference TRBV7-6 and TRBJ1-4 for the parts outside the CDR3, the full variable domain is GAGVSQSPRYKVTKRGQDVALRCDPISGHVSLYWYRQALGQGPEFLTYFNYEAQQDKSGLPNDRFSAERPEGSISTLTIQRTEQRDSAMYRCASSLGRPTNEKLFFGSGTQLSVL.

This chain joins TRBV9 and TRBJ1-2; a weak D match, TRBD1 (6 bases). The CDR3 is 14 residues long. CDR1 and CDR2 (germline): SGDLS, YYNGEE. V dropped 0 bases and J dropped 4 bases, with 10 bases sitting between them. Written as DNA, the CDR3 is TGTGCCAGCAGCGTAGAAACAGGGCCCTATGGCTACACCTTC. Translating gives CASSVETGPYGYTF.

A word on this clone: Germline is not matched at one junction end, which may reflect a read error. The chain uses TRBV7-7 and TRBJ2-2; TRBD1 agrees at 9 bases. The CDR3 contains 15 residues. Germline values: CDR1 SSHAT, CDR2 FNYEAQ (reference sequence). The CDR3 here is CASSQDRGGTGELFF. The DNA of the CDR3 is TGTGCTAGCAGCCAGGACAGGGGAGGAACCGGGGAGCTGTTTTTT.

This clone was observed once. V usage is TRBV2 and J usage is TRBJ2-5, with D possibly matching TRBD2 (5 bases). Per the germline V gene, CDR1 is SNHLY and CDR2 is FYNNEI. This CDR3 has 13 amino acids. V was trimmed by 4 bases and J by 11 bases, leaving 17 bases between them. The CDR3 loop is CASSGTGPALQYF. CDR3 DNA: TGTGCCAGCAGTGGGACTGGGCCCGCACTTCAGTACTTC.

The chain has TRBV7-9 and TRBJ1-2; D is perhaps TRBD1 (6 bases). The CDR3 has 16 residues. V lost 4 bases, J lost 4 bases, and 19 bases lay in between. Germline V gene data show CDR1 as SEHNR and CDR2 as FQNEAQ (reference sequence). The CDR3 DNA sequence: TGTGCCAGCAGCTCTCAGACAGGTTCCTCGGGCTATGGCTACACCTTC. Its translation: CASSSQTGSSGYGYTF.

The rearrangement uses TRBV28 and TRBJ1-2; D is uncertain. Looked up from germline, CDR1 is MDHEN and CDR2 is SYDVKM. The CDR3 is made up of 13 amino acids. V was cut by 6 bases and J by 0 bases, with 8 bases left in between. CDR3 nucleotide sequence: TGTGCCAGCAGCATATCAGCTAACTATGGCTACACCTTC. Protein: CASSISANYGYTF.

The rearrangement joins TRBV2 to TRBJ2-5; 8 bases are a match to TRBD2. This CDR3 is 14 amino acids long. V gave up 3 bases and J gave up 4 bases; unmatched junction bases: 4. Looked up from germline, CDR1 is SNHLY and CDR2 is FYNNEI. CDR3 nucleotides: TGTGCCAGCAGTGACATGGCGGGGGGAGAGACCCAGTACTTC. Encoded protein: CASSDMAGGETQYF.

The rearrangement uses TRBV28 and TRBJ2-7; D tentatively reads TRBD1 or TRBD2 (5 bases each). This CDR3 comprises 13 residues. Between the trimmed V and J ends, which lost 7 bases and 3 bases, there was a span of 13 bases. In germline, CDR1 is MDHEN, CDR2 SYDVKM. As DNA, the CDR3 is TGTGCCAGCACACTAGGGGCCAACTACGAGCAGTACTTC. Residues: CASTLGANYEQYF.

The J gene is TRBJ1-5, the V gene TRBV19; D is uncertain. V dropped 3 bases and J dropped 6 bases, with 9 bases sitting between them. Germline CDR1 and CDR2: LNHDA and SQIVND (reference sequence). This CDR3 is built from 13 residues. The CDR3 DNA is TGTGCCAGTAGTATCGGTTACGTTCAGCCCCAGCATTTT. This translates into CASSIGYVQPQHF.

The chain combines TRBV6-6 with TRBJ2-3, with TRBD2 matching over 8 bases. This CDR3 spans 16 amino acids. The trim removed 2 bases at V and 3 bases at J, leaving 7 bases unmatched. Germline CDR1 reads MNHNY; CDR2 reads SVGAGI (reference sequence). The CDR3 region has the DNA TGTGCCAGCAGTTACGACTTAGCGGGATTGACAGATACGCAGTATTTT. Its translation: CASSYDLAGLTDTQYF.

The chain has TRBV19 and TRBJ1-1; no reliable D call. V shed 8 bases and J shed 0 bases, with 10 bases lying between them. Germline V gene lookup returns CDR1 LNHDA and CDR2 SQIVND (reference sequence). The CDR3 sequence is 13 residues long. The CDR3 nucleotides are TGTGCCAGTGATAATGCGGTGAACACTGAAGCTTTCTTT. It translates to CASDNAVNTEAFF.

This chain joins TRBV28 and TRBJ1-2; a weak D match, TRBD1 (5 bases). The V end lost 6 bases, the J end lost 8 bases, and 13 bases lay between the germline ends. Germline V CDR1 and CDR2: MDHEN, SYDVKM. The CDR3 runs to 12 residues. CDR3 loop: CASSPGPRGYTF. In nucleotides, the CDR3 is TGTGCCAGCAGCCCAGGGCCTCGAGGCTACACCTTC.

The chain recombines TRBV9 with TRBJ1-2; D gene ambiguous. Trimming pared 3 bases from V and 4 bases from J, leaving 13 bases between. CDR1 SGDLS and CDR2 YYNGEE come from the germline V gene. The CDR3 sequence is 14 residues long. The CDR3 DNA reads TGTGCCAGCAGCGGATCAGACACGGTCTATGGCTACACCTTC. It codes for CASSGSDTVYGYTF.